These T cell receptor beta chains were read from a single sample in a study of response to subunit inactivated influenza vaccine. MiXCR, run by TCRdb on the RT-PCR reads, gives a single entry per CDR3 protein. The sample consists of around 320,000 distinct CDR3 sequences, 20% to 25% of them appearing once. The material sequenced was PBMCs from blood, taken about 20 months after vaccination. The origin of the receptors is a man aged 45 to 75 who received an inactivated influenza vaccine. CDR3s include the opening cysteine and the closing phenylalanine or tryptophan. Each record gives: clone size, J gene, V gene, D gene, CDR3 protein, CDR3 DNA. The D gene is left open where the match is weak. Not all rows give a size; the values are once, few, many and, for expanded clones, a class.

-,TRBJ1-1,TRBV30,-,CAWKLTTNTEAFF,TGTGCCTGGAAGTTGACCACGAACACTGAAGCTTTCTTT
many,TRBJ1-2,TRBV12-3/TRBV12-4,-,CASSVGAAPSDDYTF,TGTGCCAGCAGTGTCGGGGCCGCCCCGTCCGATGACTACACCTTC
-,TRBJ1-2,TRBV20-1,TRBD1,CSAWTGGNGYTF,TGCAGTGCCTGGACAGGGGGAAATGGCTACACCTTC
-,TRBJ2-1,TRBV20-1,TRBD2,CSAGTSGSPYNEQFF,TGCAGTGCTGGGACTAGCGGGAGTCCCTACAATGAGCAGTTCTTC
few,TRBJ2-5,TRBV3-1,-,CASSRKGGGETQYF,TGTGCCAGCAGCCGTAAAGGCGGAGGAGAGACCCAGTACTTC
-,TRBJ1-3,TRBV7-2,-,CASSQDDRMGNTIYF,TGTGCCAGCAGCCAAGATGACAGGATGGGAAACACCATATATTTT
few,TRBJ1-1,TRBV6-5,-,CASSYPGRTFF,TGTGCCAGCAGTTATCCGGGGCGGACTTTCTTT
few,TRBJ2-5,TRBV7-2,TRBD1,CASSLGQGIQETQYF,TGTGCCAGCAGCCTGGGACAGGGTATCCAAGAGACCCAGTACTTC
few,TRBJ2-2,TRBV28,-,CASSSALGGKNTGELFF,TGTGCCAGCAGTTCTGCCCTTGGGGGGAAAAACACCGGGGAGCTGTTTTTT
many,TRBJ2-1,TRBV12-3/TRBV12-4,-,CASSWNEQFF,TGTGCCAGCAGTTGGAATGAGCAGTTCTTC
-,TRBJ2-5,TRBV7-2,-,CASSPGPPTQETQYF,TGTGCCAGCAGCCCAGGACCGCCGACCCAAGAGACCCAGTACTTC
-,TRBJ1-5,TRBV15,-,CATSREGRINQPQHF,TGTGCCACCAGCAGAGAAGGGAGGATCAATCAGCCCCAGCATTTT
-,TRBJ2-3,TRBV20-1,-,CSATTARASTDTQYF,TGCAGTGCCACTACCGCCAGGGCCAGCACAGATACGCAGTATTTT
-,TRBJ2-1,TRBV10-3,TRBD2,CAIRGLADYNEQFF,TGTGCCATCAGGGGACTAGCGGACTACAATGAGCAGTTCTTC
few,TRBJ1-1,TRBV9,-,CASSGSPGGTEAFF,TGTGCCAGCAGCGGAAGTCCGGGCGGAACTGAAGCTTTCTTT